The T cell receptor beta chain under discussion was sequenced for a study of blood T cell repertoires in COVID-19. Study-wide background: The study drew acute and convalescent COVID-19 samples from the United States, Italy and Spain. PBMCs, B-cell-depleted T cells, or T cells provided the cDNA or gDNA that made up the material.

Looked up from germline, CDR1 is LNHDA and CDR2 is SQIVND (reference sequence). CDR3 length: 17 amino acids. V was clipped by 3 bases and J by 0 bases, with 16 bases between them. Authors' analysis steps: Reference gene primer amplification gave estimated nucleated cell counts. Method: immunoSEQ multiplex PCR; TCRdb's copy keeps in-frame clones and lacks some. V, J and clone size are taken as reported in that table, and D and trimming were inferred from the DNA itself. The top ten clones hold 1.6% of a sample with 200,000 to 250,000 clones, 86% of them seen once. This rearrangement joins TRBV19 to TRBJ2-3; possible D gene TRBD1, 6 bases. This TCR was recovered from a woman aged 60-70 years who had recovered from COVID-19. Sample: peripheral blood. This CDR3 is CASSIPTGSLSTDTQYF. Here the CDR3 DNA reads TGTGCCAGTAGTATCCCGACAGGCTCCTTAAGCACAGATACGCAGTATTTT. Combining the CDR3 with reference TRBV19 and TRBJ2-3 gives the whole variable domain DGGITQSPKYLFRKEGQNVTLSCEQNLNHDAMYWYRQDPGQGLRLIYYSQIVNDFQKGDIAEGYSVSREKKESFPLTVTSAQKNPTAFYLCASSIPTGSLSTDTQYFGPGTRLTVL.